This TCR beta chain is drawn from a study of blood T cell repertoires in COVID-19. Study at large: There were acute and convalescent COVID-19 samples, and they came from the United States, Italy and Spain. T cells, B-cell-depleted T cells, or PBMCs supplied cDNA or gDNA.

Per the study methods: By means of reference gene primer amplification, nucleated cell counts were estimated. Produced via immunoSEQ multiplex PCR; TCRdb's table is partial and in-frame only. V and J calls plus clone size are reproduced from that table; the DNA served to infer D and trimming. The table records 68,000 or so clones, about 88% of them present only once. Germline V lookup: CDR1 MGHRA, CDR2 YSYEKL. This CDR3 has 11 residues. V was cut by 0 bases and J by 12 bases, with 5 bases left in between. Sample: peripheral blood. The sequence derives from a man over 45 with active COVID-19. This chain uses TRBV4-1 with TRBJ1-4; no definite D call. The CDR3 coding sequence is TGCGCCAGCAGCCAAGAAGAGGAACTGTTTTTT. Its translation: CASSQEEELFF.